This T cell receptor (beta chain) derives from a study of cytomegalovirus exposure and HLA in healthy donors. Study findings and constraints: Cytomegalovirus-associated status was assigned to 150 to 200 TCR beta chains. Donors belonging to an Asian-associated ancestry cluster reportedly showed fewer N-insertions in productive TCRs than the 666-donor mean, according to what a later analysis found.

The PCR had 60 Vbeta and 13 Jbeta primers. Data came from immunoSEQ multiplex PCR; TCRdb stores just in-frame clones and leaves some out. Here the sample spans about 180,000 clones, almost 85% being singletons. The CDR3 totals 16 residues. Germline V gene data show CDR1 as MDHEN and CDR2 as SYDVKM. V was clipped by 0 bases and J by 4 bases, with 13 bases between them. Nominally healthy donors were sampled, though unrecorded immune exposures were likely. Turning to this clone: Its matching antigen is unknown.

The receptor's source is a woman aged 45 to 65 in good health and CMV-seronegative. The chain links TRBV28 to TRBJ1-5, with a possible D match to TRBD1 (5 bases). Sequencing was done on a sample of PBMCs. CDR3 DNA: TGTGCCAGCAGTTTATGGGGCAGGGAGGCGAATCAGCCCCAGCATTTT. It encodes CASSLWGREANQPQHF.